These T cell receptor beta chains were read from a single sample in a study of OX40 agonist ivuxolimab in advanced cancers. Clones were sequenced by immunoSEQ multiplex PCR, and TCRdb holds only the in-frame ones, with some missing. The sample lists fewer than 65,000 clones; approximately 90% were seen once. The sample here was CD4+ or CD8+ T cells sorted from blood, taken in a trial of the OX40 agonist ivuxolimab. The receptors shown here come from an adult with an advanced solid tumor such as melanoma, head and neck, liver or kidney cancer. Both conserved end residues are part of each CDR3. A D gene is named only where the DNA matches it firmly. Rows may omit the clone size; those that give it use once, few, many or a size class.

j_call d_call v_call clone_size cdr3_nt cdr3_aa
TRBJ2-5 . TRBV5-1 . TGCGCCAGCAGCTCGAAGGGGGGCGGAGAGACCCAGTACTTC CASSSKGGGETQYF
TRBJ2-7 TRBD2 TRBV7-9 . TGTGCCAGCAGCCCTAGCGGGAGGGATCTGGGCGAGCAGTACTTC CASSPSGRDLGEQYF
TRBJ2-1 TRBD2 TRBV28 . TGTGCCAGCAGTTTAGCTTTTTTAGCGGGAATCTCCTACAATGAGCAGTTCTTC CASSLAFLAGISYNEQFF
TRBJ2-7 TRBD1 TRBV5-1 . TGCGCCAGCAGCTTGGCTGGGGACAGCTACGAGCAGTACTTC CASSLAGDSYEQYF
TRBJ1-1 TRBD1 TRBV2 . TGTGCCAGCAAACCCGGGACAGGGGGTATACACACTGAAGCTTTCTTT CASKPGTGGIHTEAFF
TRBJ2-2 TRBD1 TRBV2 . TGTGCCAGCAGGCGACAGGGGGACACCGGGGAGCTGTTTTTT CASRRQGDTGELFF
TRBJ1-1 . TRBV2 . TGTGCCAGCAGTGGGGTAGGGGTAAACACTGAAGCTTTCTTT CASSGVGVNTEAFF
TRBJ2-3 . TRBV9 . TGTGCCAGCAGCCCCGTGGGAACCAGCACAGATACGCAGTATTTT CASSPVGTSTDTQYF
TRBJ2-7 TRBD2 TRBV15 once TGTGCCACCAGCCTACGGGGAGGGCCCTACGAGCAGTACTTC CATSLRGGPYEQYF
TRBJ2-3 . TRBV5-6 . TGTGCCAGCGCTAGATGGGGGGCCATAGATACGCAGTATTTT CASARWGAIDTQYF
TRBJ1-1 . TRBV28 . TGTGCCAGCAGTGGACTTACTGAAGCTTTCTTT CASSGLTEAFF
TRBJ1-1 . TRBV5-1 . TGCGCCAGCAGCTTCTCTGGGACGGTGAACACTGAAGCTTTCTTT CASSFSGTVNTEAFF
TRBJ1-5 TRBD1 TRBV5-1 . TGCGCCAGCAGCCCGGGACAGGGAAATCAGCCCCAGCATTTT CASSPGQGNQPQHF
TRBJ1-5 . TRBV7-9 . TGTGCCAGCAGCTTAGAAGGACATAGCAATCAGCCCCAGCATTTT CASSLEGHSNQPQHF
TRBJ2-7 . TRBV28 . TGTGCCAGCAGGGGCTCCCCGAGCGGAAAAAGCTCCTACGAGCAGTACTTC CASRGSPSGKSSYEQYF
TRBJ1-3 . TRBV6-6 few TGTGCCAGCCTACAGGGAAGTGGAAACACCATATATTTT CASLQGSGNTIYF
TRBJ1-2 TRBD1 TRBV28 . TGTGCCAGCAGTTTCATCGGGGGTAGACAGGGTATTGGCTACACCTTC CASSFIGGRQGIGYTF
TRBJ2-7 . TRBV6-1 . TGTGCCAGCAGTGAAGCAGCGGGCTACAAGCAGTACTTC CASSEAAGYKQYF
TRBJ1-5 . TRBV27 few TGTGCCAGCCGAAGGGTAAGCAATCAGCCCCAGCATTTT CASRRVSNQPQHF
TRBJ1-3 . TRBV28 . TGTGCCAGCAGTTTCGAAGGGGGGTCCGGAAACACCATATATTTT CASSFEGGSGNTIYF
TRBJ1-1 . TRBV7-9 . TGTGCCAGCAGCGAGGACAGACCCCATTACACTGAAGCTTTCTTT CASSEDRPHYTEAFF
TRBJ2-7 . TRBV29-1 . TGCAGCGTTGAATGGGCAAGGGGCGAGCAGTACTTC CSVEWARGEQYF
TRBJ2-7 TRBD2 TRBV19 . TGTGCCAGTAGTATCAGCGGGAGCTCCTACGAGCAGTACTTC CASSISGSSYEQYF
TRBJ1-4 . TRBV2 . TGTGCCAGCTTGCCCCTTACAACTAATGAAAAACTGTTTTTT CASLPLTTNEKLFF
TRBJ2-5 . TRBV5-1 few TGCGCCAGCAGCGTCGACTGGGCCAAAGAGACCCAGTACTTC CASSVDWAKETQYF
TRBJ2-3 TRBD2 TRBV7-6 . TGTGCCAGCAGCTTAGAGGTCGCTAGCGGGACAGATACGCAGTATTTT CASSLEVASGTDTQYF
TRBJ1-3 . TRBV7-3 . TGTGCCAGCAGCTTAACTATTTCGGACACCATATATTTT CASSLTISDTIYF
TRBJ2-6 . TRBV7-9 . TGTGCCAGCAGCTTAGACGGCAGGGCTGGGGCCAACGTCCTGACTTTC CASSLDGRAGANVLTF
TRBJ2-5 TRBD2 TRBV2 . TGTGCCAGCAGTGAAGAGCTAGCGGGATATGAGACCCAGTACTTC CASSEELAGYETQYF
TRBJ1-2 TRBD1 TRBV6-5 once TGTGCCAGCAGCCAGGGACAGAACTATGGCTACACCTTC CASSQGQNYGYTF
TRBJ2-1 . TRBV7-9 . TGTGCCAGCAGCTTAGTTGGGGGCTCCTACAATGAGCAGTTCTTC CASSLVGGSYNEQFF
TRBJ1-4 TRBD1 TRBV5-1 . TGCGCCAGCAGCTTGTCAGGAAATCCGGGACAGTATGAAAAACTGTTTTTT CASSLSGNPGQYEKLFF
TRBJ2-3 . TRBV9 . TGTGCCAGCACCGCTAGCGTAGATACGCAGTATTTT CASTASVDTQYF
TRBJ2-5 . TRBV27 . TGTGCCAGCAGTTTTAGGGTCGGCGGAGAGACCCAGTACTTC CASSFRVGGETQYF
TRBJ2-5 . TRBV19 . TGTGCCAGTAGTCCCCGGACAGGAGGGTGGGAGACCCAGTACTTC CASSPRTGGWETQYF
TRBJ2-3 TRBD1 TRBV28 . TGTGCCAGCAGTTTTTCAGGGACAGGGAGCTATCGGGGGATACCCCCGCATACGCAGTATTTT CASSFSGTGSYRGIPPHTQYF
TRBJ2-2 TRBD2 TRBV19 . TGTGCCAGTAGTATAGGATCCCGCTCTAGCGGGAGGATCGGGGAGCTGTTTTTT CASSIGSRSSGRIGELFF
TRBJ2-1 TRBD2 TRBV5-6 . TGTGCCAGCAGCTTGAAGCGGGGAGGCTATGAGCAGTTCTTC CASSLKRGGYEQFF
TRBJ2-3 TRBD2 TRBV7-8 . TGTGCCAGCAGCTTACGGGAGGTTAGCACAGATACGCAGTATTTT CASSLREVSTDTQYF
TRBJ2-1 TRBD2 TRBV5-1 . TGCGCCAGCTTGCCACTAGCGGGAGTCGGCGATGAGCAGTTCTTC CASLPLAGVGDEQFF
TRBJ1-5 . TRBV19 . TGTGCCAGTAGTACCTGGGGTGGCCGGCAGCAGCCCCAGCATTTT CASSTWGGRQQPQHF
TRBJ2-1 TRBD2 TRBV10-3 . TGTGCCATCAGGGGGCCGGGGACTAGGGGCAATGAGCAGTTCTTC CAIRGPGTRGNEQFF
TRBJ2-2 TRBD2 TRBV29-1 . TGCAGCGTTAAAAGGACTAGCGGGAGCGGGACCGGGGAGCTGTTTTTT CSVKRTSGSGTGELFF
TRBJ2-3 TRBD2 TRBV4-3 . TGCGCCAGCAGCCAAGTTGCATGGACGGCGACTAGCGGGAAGGGAGATACGCAGTATTTT CASSQVAWTATSGKGDTQYF
TRBJ2-7 TRBD2 TRBV7-2 . TGTGCCAGCAGCTTAAGTCTAGCGGGGCGGGTTTACCGGTACGAGCAGTACTTC CASSLSLAGRVYRYEQYF
TRBJ1-1 . TRBV18 . TGTGCCAGCTCACCACTGAACACTGAAGCTTTCTTT CASSPLNTEAFF
TRBJ1-4 . TRBV7-9 . TGTGCCAGCAGCTTACCCGGGGGCAGAGAAAAACTGTTTTTT CASSLPGGREKLFF
TRBJ1-1 . TRBV28 . TGTGCCAGCAGTTTACGGGGGCTGGGAGCTTTCTTT CASSLRGLGAFF
TRBJ2-7 . TRBV27 . TGTGCCAGCAGTCCCCGTTCCGGGGGCAAGTACGAGCAGTACTTC CASSPRSGGKYEQYF
TRBJ2-5 . TRBV23-1 . TGCGCCAGCAGTCAGCAGGCCCAAGAGACCCAGTACTTC CASSQQAQETQYF
TRBJ2-3 TRBD2 TRBV9 . TGTGCCAGCAGCGTAGCAGCGGGAGGGAGGACAGATACGCAGTATTTT CASSVAAGGRTDTQYF
TRBJ2-7 . TRBV28 . TGTGCCAGCAGTTGGACCGGGACTCCTAAGGAGTACTTC CASSWTGTPKEYF
TRBJ1-3 . TRBV5-1 . TGCGCCAGCAGCTTCGACGGGAGTTCGAGCTCTGGAAACACCATATATTTT CASSFDGSSSSGNTIYF
TRBJ2-5 TRBD2 TRBV2 . TGTGCCAGCAGGACTAGCGGGACGGAGACCCAGTACTTC CASRTSGTETQYF
TRBJ2-3 . TRBV5-4 . TGTGCCAGCAGCGCGAGCGGGCTGGTCCTCGGTACGCAGTATTTT CASSASGLVLGTQYF
TRBJ1-5 . TRBV6-6 . TGTGCCAGCAGGAACCCTAGCAATCAGCCCCAGCATTTT CASRNPSNQPQHF
TRBJ2-7 . TRBV5-4 . TGTGCCAGCAGCCTCCGGTTTGCGGGTATCCCCTACGAGCAGTACTTC CASSLRFAGIPYEQYF
TRBJ2-2 . TRBV7-3 once TGTGCCAGCAGCTCTTACAAGGGATTGGAAACCGGGGAGCTGTTTTTT CASSSYKGLETGELFF
TRBJ1-1 . TRBV11-2 few TGTGCCAGCAGCTTAGATAGGAACACTGAAGCTTTCTTT CASSLDRNTEAFF